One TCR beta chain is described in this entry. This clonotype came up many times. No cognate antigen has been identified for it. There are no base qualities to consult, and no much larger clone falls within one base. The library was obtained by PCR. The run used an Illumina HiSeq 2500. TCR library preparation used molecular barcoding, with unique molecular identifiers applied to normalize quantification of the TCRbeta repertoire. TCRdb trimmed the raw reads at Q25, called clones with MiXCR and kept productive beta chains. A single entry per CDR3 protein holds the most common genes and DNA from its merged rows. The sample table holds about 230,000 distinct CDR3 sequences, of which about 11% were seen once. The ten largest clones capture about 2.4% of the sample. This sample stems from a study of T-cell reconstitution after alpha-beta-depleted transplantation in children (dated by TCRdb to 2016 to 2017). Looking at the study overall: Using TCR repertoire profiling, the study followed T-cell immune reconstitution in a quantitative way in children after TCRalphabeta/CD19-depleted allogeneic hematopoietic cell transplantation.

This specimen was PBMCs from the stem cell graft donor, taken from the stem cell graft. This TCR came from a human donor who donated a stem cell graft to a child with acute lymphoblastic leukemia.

DNA sequence: TGCGCCAGCAGCTTGGGGCAAGGTTCCAACACTGAAGCTTTCTTT. Translated, this gives CASSLGQGSNTEAFF. The chain couples TRBV5-1 to TRBJ1-1, with no confidently assigned D gene. From cysteine to phenylalanine, the CDR3 is 15 amino acids long. The sequence is cut down to CDR3 DNA, 45 bases in frame from base 1. The germline V gene encodes CDR1 SGHRS and CDR2 YFSETQ. The germline ends are 11 bases apart after V is trimmed by 0 bases and J by 2 bases.